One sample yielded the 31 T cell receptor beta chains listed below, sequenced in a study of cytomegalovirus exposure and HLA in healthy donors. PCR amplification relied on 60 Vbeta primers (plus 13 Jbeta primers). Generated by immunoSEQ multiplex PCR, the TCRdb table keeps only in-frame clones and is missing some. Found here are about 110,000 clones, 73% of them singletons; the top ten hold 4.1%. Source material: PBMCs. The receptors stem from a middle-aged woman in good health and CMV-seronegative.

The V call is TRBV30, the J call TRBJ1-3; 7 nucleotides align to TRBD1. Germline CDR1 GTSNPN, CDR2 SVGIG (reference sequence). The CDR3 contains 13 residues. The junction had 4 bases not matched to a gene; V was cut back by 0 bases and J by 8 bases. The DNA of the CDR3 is TGTGCCTGGAGTGTAGCCAGGGGGTACACCATATATTTT. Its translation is CAWSVARGYTIYF.

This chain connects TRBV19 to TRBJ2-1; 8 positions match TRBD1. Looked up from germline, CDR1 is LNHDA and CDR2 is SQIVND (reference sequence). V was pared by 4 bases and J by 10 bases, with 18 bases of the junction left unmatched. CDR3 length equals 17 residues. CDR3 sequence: CASSTGQARLDSREQFF. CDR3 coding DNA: TGTGCCAGTAGTACGGGACAGGCAAGGCTAGATTCCAGGGAGCAGTTCTTC. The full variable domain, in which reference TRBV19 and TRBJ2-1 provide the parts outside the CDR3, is DGGITQSPKYLFRKEGQNVTLSCEQNLNHDAMYWYRQDPGQGLRLIYYSQIVNDFQKGDIAEGYSVSREKKESFPLTVTSAQKNPTAFYLCASSTGQARLDSREQFFGPGTRLTVL.

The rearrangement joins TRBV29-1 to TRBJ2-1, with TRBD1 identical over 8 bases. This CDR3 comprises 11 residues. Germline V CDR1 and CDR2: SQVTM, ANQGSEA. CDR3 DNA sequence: TGCTCGGACAGGGCCTCAGATGAGCAGTTCTTC. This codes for CSDRASDEQFF.

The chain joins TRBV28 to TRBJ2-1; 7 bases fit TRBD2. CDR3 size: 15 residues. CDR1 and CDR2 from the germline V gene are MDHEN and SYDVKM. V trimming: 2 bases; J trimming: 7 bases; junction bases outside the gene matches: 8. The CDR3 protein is CASSLGRAIVNEQFF. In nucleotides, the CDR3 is TGTGCCAGCAGTTTAGGGAGGGCCATTGTAAATGAGCAGTTCTTC.

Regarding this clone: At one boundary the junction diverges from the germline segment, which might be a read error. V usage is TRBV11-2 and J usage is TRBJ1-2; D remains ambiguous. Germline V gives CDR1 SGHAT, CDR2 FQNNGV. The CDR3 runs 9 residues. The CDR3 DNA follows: TGTGCCAGCAGCTATCCCCGGAGATTC. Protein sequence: CASSYPRRF.

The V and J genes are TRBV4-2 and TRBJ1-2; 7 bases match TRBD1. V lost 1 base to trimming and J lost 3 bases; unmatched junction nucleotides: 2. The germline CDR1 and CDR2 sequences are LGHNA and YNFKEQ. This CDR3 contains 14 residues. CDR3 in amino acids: CASSQGGTDYGYTF. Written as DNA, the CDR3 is TGTGCCAGCAGCCAAGGGGGGACAGACTATGGCTACACCTTC.

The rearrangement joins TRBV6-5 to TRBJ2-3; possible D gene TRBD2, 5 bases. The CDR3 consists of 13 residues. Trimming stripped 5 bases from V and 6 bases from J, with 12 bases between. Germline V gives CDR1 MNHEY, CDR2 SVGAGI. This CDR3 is CASSRRLTDTQYF. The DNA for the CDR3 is TGTGCCAGCAGTAGGAGGCTTACGGATACGCAGTATTTT.

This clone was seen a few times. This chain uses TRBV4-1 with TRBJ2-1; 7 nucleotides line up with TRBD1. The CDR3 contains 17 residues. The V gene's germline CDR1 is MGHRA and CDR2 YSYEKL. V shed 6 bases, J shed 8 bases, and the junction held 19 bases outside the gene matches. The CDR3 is CASSYKRGSDGTDEQFF. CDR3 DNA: TGCGCCAGCAGTTATAAGCGAGGGTCCGATGGGACAGATGAGCAGTTCTTC.

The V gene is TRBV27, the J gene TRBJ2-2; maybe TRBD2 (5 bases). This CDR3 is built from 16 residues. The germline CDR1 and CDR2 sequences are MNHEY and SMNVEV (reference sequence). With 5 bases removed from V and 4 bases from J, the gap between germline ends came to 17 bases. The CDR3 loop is CASSTNTRWPTGELFF. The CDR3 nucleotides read TGTGCCAGCAGTACGAACACTAGGTGGCCCACCGGGGAGCTGTTTTTT.

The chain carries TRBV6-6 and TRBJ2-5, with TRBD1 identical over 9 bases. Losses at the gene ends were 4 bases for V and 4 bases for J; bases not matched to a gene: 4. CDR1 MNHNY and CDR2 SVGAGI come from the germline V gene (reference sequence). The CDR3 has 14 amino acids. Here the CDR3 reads CASSSGQGPETQYF. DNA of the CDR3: TGTGCCAGCAGTTCGGGACAGGGACCAGAGACCCAGTACTTC.

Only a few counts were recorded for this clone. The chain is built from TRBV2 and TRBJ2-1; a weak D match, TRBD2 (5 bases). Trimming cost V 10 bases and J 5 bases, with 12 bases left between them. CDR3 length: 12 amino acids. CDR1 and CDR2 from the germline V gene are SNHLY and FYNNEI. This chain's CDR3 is CATVQRNNEQFF. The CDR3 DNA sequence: TGTGCCACAGTCCAGCGGAACAATGAGCAGTTCTTC. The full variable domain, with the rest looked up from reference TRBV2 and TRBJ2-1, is EPEVTQTPSHQVTQMGQEVILRCVPISNHLYFYWYRQILGQKVEFLVSFYNNEISEKSEIFDDQFSVERPDGSNFTLKIRSTKLEDSAMYFCATVQRNNEQFFGPGTRLTVL.

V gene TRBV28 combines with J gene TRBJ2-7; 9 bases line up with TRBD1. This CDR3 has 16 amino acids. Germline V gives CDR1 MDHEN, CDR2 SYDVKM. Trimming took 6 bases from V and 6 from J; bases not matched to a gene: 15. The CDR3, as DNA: TGTGCCAGCAGCACTGCTCCGGGACAGGGAACCTCCGAGCAGTACTTC. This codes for CASSTAPGQGTSEQYF. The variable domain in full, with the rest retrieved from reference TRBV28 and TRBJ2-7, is DVKVTQSSRYLVKRTGEKVFLECVQDMDHENMFWYRQDPGLGLRLIYFSYDVKMKEKGDIPEGYSVSREKKERFSLILESASTNQTSMYLCASSTAPGQGTSEQYFGPGTRLTVT.

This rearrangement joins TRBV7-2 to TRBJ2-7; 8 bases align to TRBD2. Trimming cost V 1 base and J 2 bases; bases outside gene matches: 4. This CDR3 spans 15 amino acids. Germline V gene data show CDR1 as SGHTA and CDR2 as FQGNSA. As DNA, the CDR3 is TGTGCCAGCAGCTTAGTAACGGGGGGGCCCTACGAGCAGTACTTC. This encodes CASSLVTGGPYEQYF.

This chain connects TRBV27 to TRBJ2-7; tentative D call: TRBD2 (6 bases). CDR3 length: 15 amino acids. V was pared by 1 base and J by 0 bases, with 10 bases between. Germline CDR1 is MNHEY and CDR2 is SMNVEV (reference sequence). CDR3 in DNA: TGTGCCAGCAGTTTATGGACCGGGAGCTCCTACGAGCAGTACTTC. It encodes CASSLWTGSSYEQYF.

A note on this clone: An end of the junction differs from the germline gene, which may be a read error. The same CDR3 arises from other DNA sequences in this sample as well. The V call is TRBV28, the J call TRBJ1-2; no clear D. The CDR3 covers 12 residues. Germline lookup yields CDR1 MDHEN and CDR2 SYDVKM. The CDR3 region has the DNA TGCGCCGAACAAACCGCTAACTATGGCTACACCTTC. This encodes CAEQTANYGYTF.

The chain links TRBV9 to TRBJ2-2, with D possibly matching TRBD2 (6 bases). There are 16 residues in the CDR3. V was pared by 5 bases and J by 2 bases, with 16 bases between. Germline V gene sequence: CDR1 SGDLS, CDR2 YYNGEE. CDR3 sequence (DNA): TGTGCCAGCAGTCCGGGACTCAATAAAAACACCGGGGAGCTGTTTTTT. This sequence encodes CASSPGLNKNTGELFF.

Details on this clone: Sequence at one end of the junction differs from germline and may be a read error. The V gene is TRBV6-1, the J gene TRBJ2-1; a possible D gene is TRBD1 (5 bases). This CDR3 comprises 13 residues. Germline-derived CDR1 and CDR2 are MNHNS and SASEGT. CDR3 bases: TGTGCCAGCAGTGTGACCAAGGGGTCCTTCTGGGTCTTC. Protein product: CASSVTKGSFWVF.

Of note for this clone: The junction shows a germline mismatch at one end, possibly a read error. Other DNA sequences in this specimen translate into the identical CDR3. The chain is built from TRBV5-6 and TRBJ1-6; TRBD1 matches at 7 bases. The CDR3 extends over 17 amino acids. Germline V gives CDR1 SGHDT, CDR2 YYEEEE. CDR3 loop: CASSLGGAGGLGSPLHF. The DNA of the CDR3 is TGTGCCAGTAGCTTGGGGGGCGCAGGGGGACTCGGTTCACCCCTCCACTTT.

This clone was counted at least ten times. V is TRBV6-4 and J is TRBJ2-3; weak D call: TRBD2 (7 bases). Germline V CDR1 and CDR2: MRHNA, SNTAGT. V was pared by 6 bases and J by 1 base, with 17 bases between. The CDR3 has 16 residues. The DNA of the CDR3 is TGTGCCAGCAGCTCCCTAGGGGGGGAAGGCACAGATACGCAGTATTTT. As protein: CASSSLGGEGTDTQYF.

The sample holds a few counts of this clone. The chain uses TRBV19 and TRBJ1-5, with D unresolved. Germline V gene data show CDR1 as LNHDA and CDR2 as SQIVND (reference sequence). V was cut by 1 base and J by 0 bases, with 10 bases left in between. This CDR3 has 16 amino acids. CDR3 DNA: TGTGCCAGTAGTATAGTTGGCGGCAATAGCAATCAGCCCCAGCATTTT. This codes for CASSIVGGNSNQPQHF.

This chain's CDR3 is CASSQGSGHPFF. CDR3 nucleotides: TGTGCCAGCTCTCAGGGATCAGGTCACCCCTTCTTT. This rearrangement joins TRBV18 to TRBJ1-1; D may be TRBD1 (5 bases). Germline V gene sequence: CDR1 KGHSH, CDR2 LQKENI. The CDR3 is 12 amino acids. Deletions cut 6 bases from V and 14 bases from J, with 19 bases between.

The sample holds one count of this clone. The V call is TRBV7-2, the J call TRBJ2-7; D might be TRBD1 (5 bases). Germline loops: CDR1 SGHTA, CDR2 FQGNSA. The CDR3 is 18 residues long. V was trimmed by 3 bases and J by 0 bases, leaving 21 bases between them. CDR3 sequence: CASSLGPPRTRSSYEQYF. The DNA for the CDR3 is TGTGCCAGCAGCTTGGGGCCCCCCCGGACGAGGAGCTCCTACGAGCAGTACTTC. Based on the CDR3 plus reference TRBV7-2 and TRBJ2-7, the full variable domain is GAGVSQSPSNKVTEKGKDVELRCDPISGHTALYWYRQSLGQGLEFLIYFQGNSAPDKSGLPSDRFSAERTGGSVSTLTIQRTQQEDSAVYLCASSLGPPRTRSSYEQYFGPGTRLTVT.

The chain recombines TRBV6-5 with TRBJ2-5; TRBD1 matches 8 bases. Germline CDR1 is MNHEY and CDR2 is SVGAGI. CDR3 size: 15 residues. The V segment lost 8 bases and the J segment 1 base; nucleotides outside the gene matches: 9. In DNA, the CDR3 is TGTGCCAGCTCCGGCCAGGGGGCTCCCCAAGAGACCCAGTACTTC. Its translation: CASSGQGAPQETQYF.

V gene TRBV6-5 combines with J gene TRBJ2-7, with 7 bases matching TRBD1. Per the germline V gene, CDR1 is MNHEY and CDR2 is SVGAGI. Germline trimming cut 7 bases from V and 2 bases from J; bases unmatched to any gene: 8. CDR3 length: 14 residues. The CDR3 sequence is CASNPTGTPYEQYF. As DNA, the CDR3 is TGTGCCAGCAACCCGACAGGGACCCCCTACGAGCAGTACTTC.

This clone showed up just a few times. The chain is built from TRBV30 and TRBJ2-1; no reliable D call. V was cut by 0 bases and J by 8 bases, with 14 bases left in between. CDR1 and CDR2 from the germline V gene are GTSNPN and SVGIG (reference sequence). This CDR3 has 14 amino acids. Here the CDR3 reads CAWSVEARLHEQFF. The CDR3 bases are TGTGCCTGGAGTGTTGAGGCTCGACTCCATGAGCAGTTCTTC.

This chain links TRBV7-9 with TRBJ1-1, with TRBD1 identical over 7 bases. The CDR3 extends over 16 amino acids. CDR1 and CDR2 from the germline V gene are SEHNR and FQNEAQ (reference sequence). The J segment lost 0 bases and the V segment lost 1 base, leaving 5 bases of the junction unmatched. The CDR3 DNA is TGTGCCAGCAGCTTAGAACCACAGGGGATGAACACTGAAGCTTTCTTT. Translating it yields CASSLEPQGMNTEAFF.

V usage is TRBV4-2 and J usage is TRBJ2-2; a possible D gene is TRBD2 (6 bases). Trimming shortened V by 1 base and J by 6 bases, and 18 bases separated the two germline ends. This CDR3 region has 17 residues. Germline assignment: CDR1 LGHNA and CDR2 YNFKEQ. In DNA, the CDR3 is TGTGCCAGCAGCCAAGGGGTCGGGGGTTTTTATCCCGGGGAGCTGTTTTTT. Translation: CASSQGVGGFYPGELFF.

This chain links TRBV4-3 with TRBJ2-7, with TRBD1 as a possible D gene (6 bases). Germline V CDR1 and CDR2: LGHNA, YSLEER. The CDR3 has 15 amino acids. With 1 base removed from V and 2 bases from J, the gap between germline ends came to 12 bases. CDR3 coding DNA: TGCGCCAGCAGCCAAGGACAGGCAGGACCCTACGAGCAGTACTTC. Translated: CASSQGQAGPYEQYF.

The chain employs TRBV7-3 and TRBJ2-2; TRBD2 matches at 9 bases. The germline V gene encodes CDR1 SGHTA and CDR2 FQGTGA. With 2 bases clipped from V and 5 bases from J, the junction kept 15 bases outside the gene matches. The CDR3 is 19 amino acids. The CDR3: CASSLGPAGGLGPTGELFF. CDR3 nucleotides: TGTGCCAGCAGCTTAGGTCCAGCGGGGGGCCTAGGTCCGACCGGGGAGCTGTTTTTT.

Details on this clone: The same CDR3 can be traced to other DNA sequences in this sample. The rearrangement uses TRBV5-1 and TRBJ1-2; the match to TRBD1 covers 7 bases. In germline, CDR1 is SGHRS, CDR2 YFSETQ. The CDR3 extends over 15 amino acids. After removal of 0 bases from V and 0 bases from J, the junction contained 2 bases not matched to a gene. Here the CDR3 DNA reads TGCGCCAGCAGCTTGGGACAGGGCACTAACTATGGCTACACCTTC. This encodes CASSLGQGTNYGYTF.

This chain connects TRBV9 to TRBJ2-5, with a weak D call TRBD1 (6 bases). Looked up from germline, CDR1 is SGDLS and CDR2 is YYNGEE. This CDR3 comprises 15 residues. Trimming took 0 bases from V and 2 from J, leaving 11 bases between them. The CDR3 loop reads CASSVVAGAQETQYF. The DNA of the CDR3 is TGTGCCAGCAGCGTAGTGGCAGGGGCACAAGAGACCCAGTACTTC.